The rows below give T cell receptor beta chains drawn from one sample of a study of T cell repertoires in cytomegalovirus infection. These receptors have no known antigen. Via MiXCR, TCRdb re-called the reads, giving one row per CDR3 protein. The table records some 110,000 distinct CDR3 sequences, 10% of them present only once. Sequencing was carried out using PBMCs, sequenced either directly or after in vitro stimulation (not recorded which). The receptors stem from a human donor in good health (CMV status not recorded). Some clones in this sample may be carry-over from other donors' samples. Each CDR3 is given with its conserved first and last residue. A D gene is named only where the DNA matches it firmly. Rows may omit the clone size; those that give it use once, few, many or a size class.

v_gene: TRBV7-8; abundance: many; j_gene: TRBJ2-3; d_gene: TRBD2; CDR3nt: TGTGCCAGCAGCGCCCGCGGACTAGCGGGAGGGACAGATACGCAGTATTTT; CDR3aa: CASSARGLAGGTDTQYF
v_gene: TRBV19; abundance: few; j_gene: TRBJ1-2; d_gene: NA; CDR3nt: TGTGCCAGTACCCAGATTGGATATCCCAACTATGGCTACACCTTC; CDR3aa: CASTQIGYPNYGYTF
v_gene: TRBV10-3; abundance: many; j_gene: TRBJ1-2; d_gene: NA; CDR3nt: TGTGCCATCAGTGAAAATGCGCAGGGCGATGGCTACACCTTC; CDR3aa: CAISENAQGDGYTF
v_gene: TRBV19; abundance: NA; j_gene: TRBJ2-1; d_gene: TRBD1; CDR3nt: TGTGCCAGTAGGGTGACAGGGAGCTCCTACAATGAGCAGTTCTTC; CDR3aa: CASRVTGSSYNEQFF
v_gene: TRBV5-1; abundance: NA; j_gene: TRBJ2-1; d_gene: NA; CDR3nt: TGCGCCAGCAGCTTGGAACCCAACACCTACAATGAGCAGTTCTTC; CDR3aa: CASSLEPNTYNEQFF
v_gene: TRBV4-3; abundance: NA; j_gene: TRBJ2-1; d_gene: TRBD2; CDR3nt: TGCGCCAGCAGCCGAGCTATCGCTAGCGGGAGGGAGAATGAGCAGTTCTTC; CDR3aa: CASSRAIASGRENEQFF
v_gene: TRBV19; abundance: NA; j_gene: TRBJ1-1; d_gene: TRBD1; CDR3nt: TGTGCCAGTAGTATAGAAACAGGGGTCCTTGAAGCTTTCTTT; CDR3aa: CASSIETGVLEAFF
v_gene: TRBV3-1; abundance: NA; j_gene: TRBJ1-2; d_gene: TRBD1; CDR3nt: TGTGCCAGCAGCCATTGGGACAGGGGTTATGGCTACACCTTC; CDR3aa: CASSHWDRGYGYTF
v_gene: TRBV7-4; abundance: once; j_gene: TRBJ1-4; d_gene: NA; CDR3nt: TGTGCCAGCAGCACTAGGGCAGGGGAGGAAAAACTGTTTTTT; CDR3aa: CASSTRAGEEKLFF
v_gene: TRBV27; abundance: few; j_gene: TRBJ1-4; d_gene: NA; CDR3nt: TGTGCCAGCAGTTTACTGGTGGGGACTACCGGCCCAGAAAAACTGTTTTTT; CDR3aa: CASSLLVGTTGPEKLFF
v_gene: TRBV6-5; abundance: many; j_gene: TRBJ2-7; d_gene: NA; CDR3nt: TGTGCCAGCAGTTACGACCCCTACGAGCAGTACTTC; CDR3aa: CASSYDPYEQYF
v_gene: TRBV28; abundance: many; j_gene: TRBJ1-2; d_gene: TRBD1; CDR3nt: TGTGCCAGCAGTTTCCACGGACAGGGCCTTGGCTACACCTTC; CDR3aa: CASSFHGQGLGYTF
v_gene: TRBV27; abundance: few; j_gene: TRBJ1-5; d_gene: NA; CDR3nt: TGTGCCAGTGCATCGGCCCAGCATTTT; CDR3aa: CASASAQHF
v_gene: TRBV7-8; abundance: NA; j_gene: TRBJ2-3; d_gene: NA; CDR3nt: TGTGCCAGCAGCTTTGGGGGGCCGACAGATACGCAGTATTTT; CDR3aa: CASSFGGPTDTQYF
v_gene: TRBV24-1; abundance: NA; j_gene: TRBJ2-5; d_gene: TRBD2; CDR3nt: TGTGCCACCAGTGATCCTAGGACTAGCGGTGAAACCCAGTACTTC; CDR3aa: CATSDPRTSGETQYF
v_gene: TRBV11-2; abundance: NA; j_gene: TRBJ2-1; d_gene: NA; CDR3nt: TGTGCCAGCAGCTTAGGCTCAGGGAATGAGCAGTTCTTC; CDR3aa: CASSLGSGNEQFF
v_gene: TRBV27; abundance: many; j_gene: TRBJ2-1; d_gene: TRBD2; CDR3nt: TGTGCCAGCAGACAACGGGGGGGGAGGACCTCCTACAATGAGCAGTTCTTC; CDR3aa: CASRQRGGRTSYNEQFF
v_gene: TRBV7-8; abundance: many; j_gene: TRBJ2-7; d_gene: NA; CDR3nt: TGTGCCAGCAGCCCGACACGTTCCTACGAGCAGTACTTC; CDR3aa: CASSPTRSYEQYF
v_gene: TRBV2; abundance: few; j_gene: TRBJ2-1; d_gene: NA; CDR3nt: TGTGCCAGCAGTGCCCTATTCTACAATGAGCAGTTCTTC; CDR3aa: CASSALFYNEQFF
v_gene: TRBV20-1; abundance: many; j_gene: TRBJ2-5; d_gene: NA; CDR3nt: TGCAGTGCTGGGAAATTAGAGACCCAGTACTTC; CDR3aa: CSAGKLETQYF
v_gene: TRBV19; abundance: NA; j_gene: TRBJ1-1; d_gene: NA; CDR3nt: TGTGCCAGTAGTCTACCTCGGGGGGGGGGAGCTTTCTTT; CDR3aa: CASSLPRGGGAFF
v_gene: TRBV12-3/TRBV12-4; abundance: NA; j_gene: TRBJ1-2; d_gene: NA; CDR3nt: TGTGCCAGCAGCCGAACCCTACAAGCACTTTATGGCTACACCTTC; CDR3aa: CASSRTLQALYGYTF
v_gene: TRBV6-2/TRBV6-3; abundance: few; j_gene: TRBJ2-7; d_gene: NA; CDR3nt: TGTGCCAGCAGAACGACGGGGGTATCCTACGAGCAGTACTTC; CDR3aa: CASRTTGVSYEQYF
v_gene: TRBV6-6; abundance: NA; j_gene: TRBJ1-1; d_gene: NA; CDR3nt: TGTGCCAGCAGTGGGGGGGCGCCGGTTTGGACAAACACTGAAGCTTTCTTT; CDR3aa: CASSGGAPVWTNTEAFF
v_gene: TRBV7-2; abundance: many; j_gene: TRBJ2-7; d_gene: TRBD2; CDR3nt: TGTGCCAGCAGCACCCTAGCGGGTACATGGGAGCAGTACTTC; CDR3aa: CASSTLAGTWEQYF
v_gene: TRBV7-2; abundance: large; j_gene: TRBJ2-3; d_gene: TRBD2; CDR3nt: TGTGCCAGCAGCTACTCACGGGAGGGTTGGGATACGCAGTATTTT; CDR3aa: CASSYSREGWDTQYF
v_gene: TRBV12-5; abundance: few; j_gene: TRBJ2-3; d_gene: TRBD2; CDR3nt: TGTGCTAGTGGTCAAGCGGGAGTACCCCCAGATACGCAGTATTTT; CDR3aa: CASGQAGVPPDTQYF
v_gene: TRBV4-2; abundance: few; j_gene: TRBJ1-2; d_gene: NA; CDR3nt: TGTGCCAGCAGCCAAGATCGCGATACAAGGGGAGGCTACACCTTC; CDR3aa: CASSQDRDTRGGYTF
v_gene: TRBV6-5; abundance: few; j_gene: TRBJ2-5; d_gene: TRBD2; CDR3nt: TGTGCCAGCAGTTACTCTTTCCCTAGCGGCCTCCGGGAGACCCAGTACTTC; CDR3aa: CASSYSFPSGLRETQYF
v_gene: TRBV24-1; abundance: many; j_gene: TRBJ2-5; d_gene: NA; CDR3nt: TGTGCCACCAGTGACCCTGTCGGGGACCAAGAGACCCAGTACTTC; CDR3aa: CATSDPVGDQETQYF
v_gene: TRBV3-1; abundance: NA; j_gene: TRBJ2-2; d_gene: NA; CDR3nt: TGTGCCAGCAGCCAAGTTCTGACCGGGGAGCTGTTTTTT; CDR3aa: CASSQVLTGELFF
v_gene: TRBV7-2; abundance: many; j_gene: TRBJ2-3; d_gene: NA; CDR3nt: TGTGCCAGCAGGGATTTGGGTGTGGCAGATACGCAGTATTTT; CDR3aa: CASRDLGVADTQYF
v_gene: TRBV27; abundance: few; j_gene: TRBJ1-1; d_gene: NA; CDR3nt: TGTGCCAGCAGTTTGAGGGGCGGGAACACTGAAGCTTTCTTT; CDR3aa: CASSLRGGNTEAFF
v_gene: TRBV24-1; abundance: many; j_gene: TRBJ2-3; d_gene: TRBD2; CDR3nt: TGTGCCACCAGTGATTTTCGGCTAGCGGGAGGGGACACAGATACGCAGTATTTT; CDR3aa: CATSDFRLAGGDTDTQYF
v_gene: TRBV5-8; abundance: many; j_gene: TRBJ1-6; d_gene: NA; CDR3nt: TGTGCCAGCAGCGACGGACGGAGCTCCTATAATTCACCCCTCCACTTT; CDR3aa: CASSDGRSSYNSPLHF
v_gene: TRBV11-3; abundance: few; j_gene: TRBJ1-4; d_gene: NA; CDR3nt: TGTGCCAGCAGCTTAGTCGTGTGGGGCAGTAATGAAAAACTGTTTTTT; CDR3aa: CASSLVVWGSNEKLFF
v_gene: TRBV3-1; abundance: NA; j_gene: TRBJ1-2; d_gene: TRBD1; CDR3nt: TGTGCCACCCAGGGCAGGGGGTTTTGGCCTAACTATGGCTACACCTTC; CDR3aa: CATQGRGFWPNYGYTF
v_gene: TRBV20-1; abundance: many; j_gene: TRBJ1-6; d_gene: NA; CDR3nt: TGCAGTGCTAGAGAAGGGCAAGCGAGCTCCTATAATTCACCCCTCCACTTT; CDR3aa: CSAREGQASSYNSPLHF
v_gene: TRBV4-1; abundance: NA; j_gene: TRBJ1-3; d_gene: NA; CDR3nt: TGCGCCAGCAGCCAAGATTCGGGCATCACCATATATTTT; CDR3aa: CASSQDSGITIYF
v_gene: TRBV27; abundance: few; j_gene: TRBJ1-2; d_gene: NA; CDR3nt: TGTGCCAGCAGTTTAGGGGGGGACGGGTATGGCTACACCTTC; CDR3aa: CASSLGGDGYGYTF
v_gene: TRBV20-1; abundance: NA; j_gene: TRBJ1-1; d_gene: TRBD1; CDR3nt: TGCAGTGCTAGGGGGACAGGTAGAGGGACTGAAGCTTTCTTT; CDR3aa: CSARGTGRGTEAFF
v_gene: TRBV7-2; abundance: NA; j_gene: TRBJ2-2; d_gene: TRBD1; CDR3nt: TGTGCCAGCAGCTCACAGGGGACGACCGGGGAGCTGTTTTTT; CDR3aa: CASSSQGTTGELFF
v_gene: TRBV7-2; abundance: NA; j_gene: TRBJ2-1; d_gene: NA; CDR3nt: TGTGCCAGCAGCCAGGTGGGAGCAACCTACAATGAGCAGTTCTTC; CDR3aa: CASSQVGATYNEQFF
v_gene: TRBV11-2; abundance: few; j_gene: TRBJ1-1; d_gene: TRBD1; CDR3nt: TGTGCCAGCAGCTCCCTGAAAGGACAGGGGTTAACTGAAGCTTTCTTT; CDR3aa: CASSSLKGQGLTEAFF
v_gene: TRBV4-1; abundance: few; j_gene: TRBJ1-6; d_gene: TRBD1; CDR3nt: TGCGCCAGCAGCCAAGTCCTTGGGACAGGGAGCTCCTATAATTCACCCCTCCACTTT; CDR3aa: CASSQVLGTGSSYNSPLHF
v_gene: TRBV20-1; abundance: many; j_gene: TRBJ2-3; d_gene: TRBD2; CDR3nt: TGCAGTGCTTTTTCCGGGACTAGCGGGATCGGCATCACAGATACGCAGTATTTT; CDR3aa: CSAFSGTSGIGITDTQYF
v_gene: TRBV20-1; abundance: NA; j_gene: TRBJ1-5; d_gene: NA; CDR3nt: TGCAGTGCTAGAGTCGGAAATACCAATCAGCCCCAGCATTTT; CDR3aa: CSARVGNTNQPQHF
v_gene: TRBV7-9; abundance: many; j_gene: TRBJ1-2; d_gene: NA; CDR3nt: TGTGCCAGCAGCCCGCTTTTTAGACAGTTCTATGGCTACACCTTC; CDR3aa: CASSPLFRQFYGYTF
v_gene: TRBV7-2; abundance: many; j_gene: TRBJ1-5; d_gene: NA; CDR3nt: TGTGCCAGCAGCTACCTTAACCCGGGCGGCAATCAGCCCCAGCATTTT; CDR3aa: CASSYLNPGGNQPQHF
v_gene: TRBV7-7; abundance: many; j_gene: TRBJ2-1; d_gene: TRBD1; CDR3nt: TGTGCTAGCAGCTTAACACCCCGACAGGGATTGAATGAGCAGTTCTTC; CDR3aa: CASSLTPRQGLNEQFF
v_gene: TRBV4-1; abundance: many; j_gene: TRBJ1-1; d_gene: TRBD1; CDR3nt: TGCGCCAGCAGCCAAGATCCCCAGACAGGGCGGAACACTGAAGCTTTCTTT; CDR3aa: CASSQDPQTGRNTEAFF
v_gene: TRBV7-2; abundance: NA; j_gene: TRBJ2-5; d_gene: TRBD2; CDR3nt: TGTGCCAGCAGCTCTGGGACTAGCGGGAGTCGGGAGACCCAGTACTTC; CDR3aa: CASSSGTSGSRETQYF
v_gene: TRBV7-2; abundance: many; j_gene: TRBJ2-5; d_gene: NA; CDR3nt: TGTGCCAGCAGCCGGGAGGAGACCCAGTACTTC; CDR3aa: CASSREETQYF
v_gene: TRBV6-6; abundance: once; j_gene: TRBJ2-3; d_gene: NA; CDR3nt: TGTGCCAGCAGTTACAACGGGAGTGCCTCAGATACGCAGTATTTT; CDR3aa: CASSYNGSASDTQYF
v_gene: TRBV20-1; abundance: NA; j_gene: TRBJ1-2; d_gene: NA; CDR3nt: TGCAGTGCTAGCGAACCCCCACAGTATGGCTACACCTTC; CDR3aa: CSASEPPQYGYTF
v_gene: TRBV7-3; abundance: few; j_gene: TRBJ2-1; d_gene: NA; CDR3nt: TGTGCCAGCAGCTTAAATGGGGCTGAGCAGTTCTTC; CDR3aa: CASSLNGAEQFF
v_gene: TRBV6-6; abundance: NA; j_gene: TRBJ2-5; d_gene: NA; CDR3nt: TGTGCCAGCAGTTACGACCGAGGAGGGTGGAAGACCCAGTACTTC; CDR3aa: CASSYDRGGWKTQYF
v_gene: TRBV7-9; abundance: many; j_gene: TRBJ1-3; d_gene: TRBD1; CDR3nt: TGTGCCAGCAGCGTCCGGGACAGCTCTGGAAACACCATATATTTT; CDR3aa: CASSVRDSSGNTIYF
v_gene: TRBV19; abundance: NA; j_gene: TRBJ1-1; d_gene: NA; CDR3nt: TGTGCCAGTAGTATCCCACGGAACACTGAAGCTTTCTTT; CDR3aa: CASSIPRNTEAFF
v_gene: TRBV10-2; abundance: NA; j_gene: TRBJ1-1; d_gene: NA; CDR3nt: TGCGCCAGTCAGGGGACCATGAACACTGAAGCTTTCTTT; CDR3aa: CASQGTMNTEAFF